This is a list of T cell receptor beta chains from one sample in a study of T cells in Graves' hyperthyroidism and ophthalmopathy. Each CDR3 protein is one row after TCRdb ran MiXCR on the multiplex PCR reads. Here the sample spans approximately 360,000 distinct CDR3 sequences, around 16% being singletons. Material: blood. These receptors all stem from a woman aged 18-29 years with Graves' hyperthyroidism that later progressed to Graves' ophthalmopathy. CDR3s include the opening cysteine and the closing phenylalanine or tryptophan. D genes are given only for firm matches. The size of a clone is reported for some rows only, either as once, few or many, or as a class for expanded clones.

v_gene: TRBV10-3; abundance: few; j_gene: TRBJ2-7; d_gene: .; CDR3nt: TGTGCCATCAGCTGGGACCAGAGCTCCTACGAGCAGTACTTC; CDR3aa: CAISWDQSSYEQYF
v_gene: TRBV20-1; abundance: many; j_gene: TRBJ2-1; d_gene: .; CDR3nt: TGCAGTGCTAGGGCTACGGGAGATAATCGGAATGAGCAGTTCTTC; CDR3aa: CSARATGDNRNEQFF
v_gene: TRBV27; abundance: many; j_gene: TRBJ1-1; d_gene: TRBD1; CDR3nt: TGTGCCAGCAATATAGACAGGGGGTTGAACACTGAAGCTTTCTTT; CDR3aa: CASNIDRGLNTEAFF
v_gene: TRBV20-1; abundance: many; j_gene: TRBJ2-7; d_gene: .; CDR3nt: TGCAGTGCTAGAGATCCGGGGACGCATCTCTCCTACGAGCAGTACTTC; CDR3aa: CSARDPGTHLSYEQYF
v_gene: TRBV28; abundance: many; j_gene: TRBJ2-2; d_gene: .; CDR3nt: TGTGCCAGCTCACTCACCGGGGGGCGCGACACCGGGGAGCTGTTTTTT; CDR3aa: CASSLTGGRDTGELFF
v_gene: TRBV6-1; abundance: many; j_gene: TRBJ1-2; d_gene: TRBD1; CDR3nt: TGTGCCAGCAGTGATGCTGGACAGGGGATTTCTGGCTACACCTTC; CDR3aa: CASSDAGQGISGYTF
v_gene: TRBV12-3/TRBV12-4; abundance: .; j_gene: TRBJ2-6; d_gene: .; CDR3nt: TGTGCCAGCAGAGCAGGGAGGTTGGCTGGGGCCAACGTCCTGACTTTC; CDR3aa: CASRAGRLAGANVLTF
v_gene: TRBV18; abundance: .; j_gene: TRBJ2-1; d_gene: TRBD2; CDR3nt: TGTGCCAGCTCACCGACCGGGACTACCTACAATGAGCAGTTCTTC; CDR3aa: CASSPTGTTYNEQFF
v_gene: TRBV2; abundance: many; j_gene: TRBJ2-7; d_gene: .; CDR3nt: TGTGCCAGCAGTTACCGTTGGAGGGACGAGCAGTACTTC; CDR3aa: CASSYRWRDEQYF
v_gene: TRBV10-3; abundance: many; j_gene: TRBJ2-7; d_gene: .; CDR3nt: TGTGCCATCAGTGAGATTCGGGAATACGAGCAGTACTTC; CDR3aa: CAISEIREYEQYF
v_gene: TRBV29-1; abundance: .; j_gene: TRBJ1-3; d_gene: .; CDR3nt: TGCAGCGTTGTTCCCCTCTCAGGCTCTGGAAACACCATATATTTT; CDR3aa: CSVVPLSGSGNTIYF
v_gene: TRBV6-5; abundance: .; j_gene: TRBJ2-7; d_gene: .; CDR3nt: TGTGCCAGCAGTTACTCGATCGTCGGGTCAGGCGAGCAGTACTTC; CDR3aa: CASSYSIVGSGEQYF
v_gene: TRBV29-1; abundance: few; j_gene: TRBJ2-1; d_gene: .; CDR3nt: TGCAGCGTTGAAGCTACCCGGACTACATCCTACAATGAGCAGTTCTTC; CDR3aa: CSVEATRTTSYNEQFF
v_gene: TRBV28; abundance: many; j_gene: TRBJ2-7; d_gene: .; CDR3nt: TGTGCCAGCACCCTTCTGGGCACGTCCTACGAGCAGTACTTC; CDR3aa: CASTLLGTSYEQYF
v_gene: TRBV20-1; abundance: many; j_gene: TRBJ1-2; d_gene: TRBD1; CDR3nt: TGCAGTGCCCAGACCGGGACAGACTATGGCTACACCTTC; CDR3aa: CSAQTGTDYGYTF
v_gene: TRBV4-1; abundance: few; j_gene: TRBJ2-5; d_gene: .; CDR3nt: TGCGCCAGCAGCCAGTACAGGGCCCTTCAAGAGACCCAGTACTTC; CDR3aa: CASSQYRALQETQYF
v_gene: TRBV4-1; abundance: few; j_gene: TRBJ1-3; d_gene: .; CDR3nt: TGCGCCAGCAGCCAAGCCCAGCTTGCCTGGAACAACTCTGGAAACACCATATATTTT; CDR3aa: CASSQAQLAWNNSGNTIYF
v_gene: TRBV29-1; abundance: .; j_gene: TRBJ2-5; d_gene: .; CDR3nt: TGCAGCGTGGCACGACAGGCAGGAGAGACCCAGTACTTC; CDR3aa: CSVARQAGETQYF
v_gene: TRBV28; abundance: few; j_gene: TRBJ2-1; d_gene: .; CDR3nt: TGTGCCAGCAGTCCGCGGAGGAATGAGCAGTTCTTC; CDR3aa: CASSPRRNEQFF
v_gene: TRBV27; abundance: .; j_gene: TRBJ2-3; d_gene: .; CDR3nt: TGTGCCAGCAGCAGCCCTGGGGGGAGCACAGATACGCAGTATTTT; CDR3aa: CASSSPGGSTDTQYF
v_gene: TRBV19; abundance: .; j_gene: TRBJ2-1; d_gene: .; CDR3nt: TGTGCCAGTAGTACCCGCATGAGAGGGGGTAATGAGCAGTTCTTC; CDR3aa: CASSTRMRGGNEQFF
v_gene: TRBV14; abundance: few; j_gene: TRBJ1-1; d_gene: .; CDR3nt: TGTGCCAGCAGAAAAGGGGGATCAGGTGAAGCTTTCTTT; CDR3aa: CASRKGGSGEAFF
v_gene: TRBV28; abundance: many; j_gene: TRBJ1-2; d_gene: .; CDR3nt: TGTGCCAGCAGTTTACGGGCCTGGGGTAAAGGGGATGGCTACACCTTC; CDR3aa: CASSLRAWGKGDGYTF
v_gene: TRBV20-1; abundance: .; j_gene: TRBJ2-7; d_gene: TRBD2; CDR3nt: TGCAGTGCTAGCGGAATTAGACTAGCAATCTACGAGCAGTACTTC; CDR3aa: CSASGIRLAIYEQYF
v_gene: TRBV6-1; abundance: .; j_gene: TRBJ2-1; d_gene: TRBD2; CDR3nt: TGTGCCAGCAGCCGCAAGTTAGCGGGAGTGTGGAATGAGCAGTTCTTC; CDR3aa: CASSRKLAGVWNEQFF
v_gene: TRBV7-9; abundance: .; j_gene: TRBJ2-1; d_gene: TRBD2; CDR3nt: TGTGCCAGCAGCCATTCCGGGACTAGCGGGAGTCACGAGGGGTCCAACAATGAGCAGTTCTTC; CDR3aa: CASSHSGTSGSHEGSNNEQFF
v_gene: TRBV27; abundance: .; j_gene: TRBJ2-1; d_gene: .; CDR3nt: TGTGCCAACAGTTTTCGAGGACCCAACAATGAGCAGTTCTTC; CDR3aa: CANSFRGPNNEQFF
v_gene: TRBV3-1; abundance: many; j_gene: TRBJ2-1; d_gene: TRBD1; CDR3nt: TGTGCCAGCAGCCAAGATCCCAGGACAGGGGACCCGAACAATGAGCAGTTCTTC; CDR3aa: CASSQDPRTGDPNNEQFF
v_gene: TRBV27; abundance: many; j_gene: TRBJ2-5; d_gene: TRBD1; CDR3nt: TGTGCCAGCAGTTTCTCCCCCCAGGGGGTAGGTCGGACCCAGTACTTC; CDR3aa: CASSFSPQGVGRTQYF
v_gene: TRBV20-1; abundance: .; j_gene: TRBJ2-5; d_gene: TRBD2; CDR3nt: TGCAGTGCTACGGGACTAGCGGGAGTTGAGACCCAGTACTTC; CDR3aa: CSATGLAGVETQYF
v_gene: TRBV6-1; abundance: many; j_gene: TRBJ2-1; d_gene: TRBD2; CDR3nt: TGTGCCAGCAGTTTTAGCGGGCCCTCCTACAATGAGCAGTTCTTC; CDR3aa: CASSFSGPSYNEQFF
v_gene: TRBV6-1; abundance: many; j_gene: TRBJ1-1; d_gene: .; CDR3nt: TGTGCCAGCAGTGTTGGTGACACTGAAGCTTTCTTT; CDR3aa: CASSVGDTEAFF
v_gene: TRBV25-1; abundance: .; j_gene: TRBJ2-1; d_gene: .; CDR3nt: TGTGCCAGCTCCTCCCCCTCCTACAATGAGCAGTTCTTC; CDR3aa: CASSSPSYNEQFF